This TCR beta chain appears in the sequencing data of a study of CD8+ T cells in alopecia areata. Broader study findings: Normal scalp had lower clonality than lesional scalp, with alopecia totalis/universalis lesions showing this most strongly. In scalp, tofacitinib significantly decreased clonality and expanded CD8+ clones among the top 100.

Treatment noted: oral pan-JAK inhibitor, 5-10 mg twice daily. About this clone itself: The antigen is unknown.

V was cut by 8 bases and J by 4 bases, with 9 bases left in between. CDR1 and CDR2 from the germline V gene are SGHTA and FQGNSA. The CDR3 is made up of 11 amino acids. Extraction and reverse transcription of RNA yielded cDNA as the sequencing template. Sequencing used immunoSEQ multiplex PCR; TCRdb keeps in-frame clones, though not all of them. The sample includes more than 110,000 clones, 54% of them seen just once. This TCR derives from a human donor with alopecia areata. The chain links TRBV7-2 to TRBJ2-7, with no clear D. The material sequenced was CD8+ T cells sorted from blood, taken at week 4, from a patient treated with tofacitinib. The CDR3 sequence is CASGYSYEQYF. CDR3 sequence (DNA): TGTGCCAGCGGGTACTCTTACGAGCAGTACTTC.